The 27 T cell receptor beta chains in this list originate from one sample, sequenced in a study of shared clonotypes between healthy human individuals. Libraries were prepared by immunoSEQ multiplex PCR; TCRdb keeps only in-frame clonotypes and omits some of them. The table has under 2.5 million clones, 85% to 95% seen once. The sample comprised naive CD4+ T cells from PBMCs. Subset noted: CD45RA+ positively selected. The receptors were sampled from a man younger than 30 in good health. Some clones in this sample may be carry-over from other donors' samples.

This chain links TRBV7-3 with TRBJ2-7, with 9 nucleotides matching TRBD2. The V segment lost 2 bases and the J segment 5 bases; nucleotides outside the gene matches: 13. The CDR3 is 17 amino acids. The germline CDR1 and CDR2 sequences are SGHTA and FQGTGA. CDR3 bases: TGTGCCAGCAGCTTATGGAGTAGCGGGAGAGTCCGGGACGAGCAGTACTTC. Translation: CASSLWSSGRVRDEQYF.

This clone was seen just once. The chain has TRBV7-3 and TRBJ2-2; a weak D match, TRBD2 (6 bases). There are 12 residues in the CDR3. Trimming pared 8 bases from V and 6 bases from J, leaving 10 bases between. Germline values: CDR1 SGHTA, CDR2 FQGTGA. CDR3 residues: CASGTDAGELFF. In DNA form, the CDR3 reads TGTGCCAGCGGGACTGATGCCGGGGAGCTGTTTTTT. Full variable domain (rest looked up from reference TRBV7-3 and TRBJ2-2): GAGVSQTPSNKVTEKGKYVELRCDPISGHTALYWYRQSLGQGPEFLIYFQGTGAADDSGLPNDRFFAVRPEGSVSTLKIQRTERGDSAVYLCASGTDAGELFFGEGSRLTVL.

In DNA form, the CDR3 reads TGTGCCAGCAGTGAATCGGACAGTTGGGTTCAGCCCCAGCATTTT. Translated: CASSESDSWVQPQHF. V gene TRBV2 combines with J gene TRBJ1-5, with D possibly being TRBD1 (6 bases). V dropped 2 bases and J dropped 6 bases, with 14 bases sitting between them. Germline V gene sequence: CDR1 SNHLY, CDR2 FYNNEI. The length of the CDR3 is 15 residues.

V is TRBV4-2 and J is TRBJ1-5, with 7 bases that match TRBD1. The CDR3 runs to 14 residues. J gave up 7 bases and V 1 base, and 4 bases lay outside the gene matches. In germline, CDR1 is LGHNA, CDR2 YNFKEQ. CDR3: CASSQAGGPQPQHF. The CDR3, as DNA: TGTGCCAGCAGCCAAGCAGGGGGTCCCCAGCCCCAGCATTTT.

The chain has TRBV7-9 and TRBJ2-7; D call uncertain. Trimming removed 5 bases from V and 4 bases from J, with 18 bases in between. The V gene's germline CDR1 is SEHNR and CDR2 FQNEAQ (reference sequence). This CDR3 is 15 amino acids long. CDR3 DNA sequence: TGTGCCAGCAGCCTCGGAGAGGCCAGGTCATACGAGCAGTACTTC. Protein sequence: CASSLGEARSYEQYF.

The chain is built from TRBV19 and TRBJ1-2; 7 bases fit TRBD1. Germline V gene sequence: CDR1 LNHDA, CDR2 SQIVND (reference sequence). The J segment lost 4 bases and the V segment lost 4 bases, leaving 6 bases of the junction unmatched. This CDR3 has 14 amino acids. The CDR3 sequence is CASSNQGDGYGYTF. In DNA form, the CDR3 reads TGTGCCAGTAGTAATCAGGGGGATGGCTATGGCTACACCTTC.

The rearrangement uses TRBV23-1 and TRBJ1-4, with 12 bases fitting TRBD1. TRBV23-1 is designated an ORF whose function remains uncertain. V lost 2 bases and J lost 6; bases outside the gene matches: 4. The CDR3 extends over 16 amino acids. CDR3: CASSQMGQGADEKLFF. CDR3 nucleotides: TGCGCCAGCAGTCAAATGGGACAGGGGGCGGATGAAAAACTGTTTTTT.

The V and J genes are TRBV5-1 and TRBJ2-5, with D uncertain. Trimming pared 5 bases from V and 2 bases from J, leaving 7 bases between. In germline, CDR1 is SGHRS, CDR2 YFSETQ. This CDR3 is built from 12 residues. The CDR3 bases are TGCGCCAGCAGTCAGGAGCAAGAGACCCAGTACTTC. Amino acids: CASSQEQETQYF.

This clone appeared once. The chain joins TRBV9 to TRBJ2-2; TRBD2 matches 16 bases. The CDR3 totals 18 residues. Trimming at V came to 4 bases and at J to 3 bases, leaving 6 bases not matched to a gene. Looked up from germline, CDR1 is SGDLS and CDR2 is YYNGEE. CDR3 sequence: CASSSGLAGGPYTGELFF. CDR3 nucleotides: TGTGCCAGCAGCTCGGGACTAGCGGGAGGGCCATACACCGGGGAGCTGTTTTTT.

The chain carries TRBV28 and TRBJ2-5; D gene unclear. The V gene's germline CDR1 is MDHEN and CDR2 SYDVKM. The CDR3 length is 12 residues. The V gene lost 3 bases and the J gene lost 9 bases, with 11 bases spanning the gap. In nucleotides, the CDR3 is TGTGCCAGCAGTTTCCAGGTTAGGGCCCAGTACTTC. Amino acids: CASSFQVRAQYF.

This clone turned up a few times. The rearrangement uses TRBV4-2 and TRBJ1-1; D gene uncertain. In germline, CDR1 is LGHNA, CDR2 YNFKEQ. Trimming took 3 bases from V and 8 from J, leaving 10 bases between them. The CDR3 consists of 12 residues. The CDR3 coding sequence is TGTGCCAGCAGCCAGAGCAATGGGGAAGCTTTCTTT. This translates into CASSQSNGEAFF.

The rearrangement uses TRBV28 and TRBJ2-4; the D is unclear. The CDR3 length is 13 residues. Trimming removed 5 bases from V and 7 bases from J, with 12 bases in between. Germline CDR1 MDHEN, CDR2 SYDVKM. Here the CDR3 DNA reads TGTGCCAGCAGTCCACAATGGGGTAACATTCAGTACTTC. It yields the protein CASSPQWGNIQYF. Together with reference TRBV28 and TRBJ2-4, the CDR3 gives the full variable domain: DVKVTQSSRYLVKRTGEKVFLECVQDMDHENMFWYRQDPGLGLRLIYFSYDVKMKEKGDIPEGYSVSREKKERFSLILESASTNQTSMYLCASSPQWGNIQYFGAGTRLSVL.

On this clone itself: Other DNA sequences in the same sample also yield this CDR3. The chain uses TRBV5-1 and TRBJ2-7; D remains ambiguous. The CDR3 spans 13 residues. V lost 2 bases and J lost 3, with 9 bases in between. Germline values: CDR1 SGHRS, CDR2 YFSETQ. The CDR3 spells CASSLTRGYEQYF. DNA of the CDR3: TGCGCCAGCAGCTTAACGAGAGGCTACGAGCAGTACTTC.

V is TRBV5-1 and J is TRBJ2-3; D unclear. Trimming shortened V by 7 bases and J by 4 bases, and 16 bases separated the two germline ends. The CDR3 length is 14 residues. Germline assignment: CDR1 SGHRS and CDR2 YFSETQ. CDR3 in DNA: TGCGCCAGCGGACCCCTACGGGCGGCAGATACGCAGTATTTT. Amino acids: CASGPLRAADTQYF.

The chain uses TRBV6-1 and TRBJ2-7; the D call may be TRBD1 or TRBD2 (5 bases each). Germline values: CDR1 MNHNS, CDR2 SASEGT. This CDR3 region has 15 residues. Trimming stripped 7 bases from V and 1 base from J, with 17 bases between. Here the CDR3 DNA reads TGTGCCAGCACCCGGGGCAGGGACCCTTCCTACGAGCAGTACTTC. This translates into CASTRGRDPSYEQYF.

V gene TRBV18 combines with J gene TRBJ2-6; 8 nucleotides agree with TRBD1. Germline V lookup: CDR1 KGHSH, CDR2 LQKENI. The CDR3 contains 18 residues. Unmatched junction bases numbered 9, after V lost 3 bases and J lost 2 bases. The CDR3 is CASSPGGQGRPGANVLTF. DNA for the CDR3: TGTGCCAGCTCACCCGGTGGACAGGGCCGCCCTGGGGCCAACGTCCTGACTTTC.

The chain couples TRBV5-4 to TRBJ2-7; D is perhaps TRBD1 (6 bases). Per the germline V gene, CDR1 is SGHNT and CDR2 is YYREEE (reference sequence). This CDR3 contains 13 residues. V gave up 4 bases and J gave up 2 bases, with 10 bases separating them. CDR3 DNA: TGTGCCAGCAGCCCCGGACAGACCTACGAGCAGTACTTC. It is translated as CASSPGQTYEQYF.

This chain joins TRBV6-5 and TRBJ1-5; no definite D call. The germline V gene has CDR1 MNHEY and CDR2 SVGAGI. The V end lost 4 bases, the J end lost 7 bases, and 11 bases lay between the germline ends. The CDR3 is made up of 13 amino acids. This CDR3 is CASSSYRWQPQHF. CDR3 coding DNA: TGTGCCAGCAGTTCCTATCGTTGGCAGCCCCAGCATTTT.

This rearrangement joins TRBV7-2 to TRBJ2-2; D gene uncertain. CDR3 length: 14 amino acids. Trimming cost V 5 bases and J 0 bases, with 7 bases left between them. Germline CDR1 and CDR2: SGHTA and FQGNSA. The DNA of the CDR3 is TGTGCCAGCAGCGCCCGTACGAACACCGGGGAGCTGTTTTTT. It encodes CASSARTNTGELFF.

The chain uses TRBV7-8 and TRBJ2-7; TRBD2 might be the D (5 bases). Germline CDR1 and CDR2: SGHVS and FQNEAQ. The V end lost 5 bases, the J end lost 3 bases, and 8 bases lay between the germline ends. The CDR3 is 12 residues long. CDR3 bases: TGTGCCAGCAGCGCCGGAGGCTACGAGCAGTACTTC. Translation gives CASSAGGYEQYF.

The chain recombines TRBV4-1 with TRBJ1-1, with a possible D match to TRBD1 (6 bases). Germline CDR1 MGHRA, CDR2 YSYEKL. The CDR3 spans 15 residues. V gave up 2 bases and J gave up 7 bases, with 17 bases separating them. CDR3 in amino acids: CASSQSLGRGFEAFF. The CDR3 DNA reads as TGCGCCAGCAGCCAATCTTTGGGCAGGGGCTTTGAAGCTTTCTTT.

This clone appeared once. This rearrangement joins TRBV9 to TRBJ2-3, with TRBD2 as a possible D gene (6 bases). The germline V gene has CDR1 SGDLS and CDR2 YYNGEE. Trimming pared 0 bases from V and 2 bases from J, leaving 13 bases between. The CDR3 extends over 16 amino acids. The CDR3 here is CASSVATAGSTDTQYF. The CDR3 DNA follows: TGTGCCAGCAGCGTAGCTACCGCGGGGTCCACAGATACGCAGTATTTT. Full variable domain (remainder filled in from reference TRBV9 and TRBJ2-3): DSGVTQTPKHLITATGQRVTLRCSPRSGDLSVYWYQQSLDQGLQFLIQYYNGEERAKGNILERFSAQQFPDLHSELNLSSLELGDSALYFCASSVATAGSTDTQYFGPGTRLTVL.

The J gene is TRBJ1-5, the V gene TRBV28; the match to TRBD1 covers 9 bases. V was pared by 5 bases and J by 15 bases, with 8 bases of the junction left unmatched. This CDR3 is built from 12 residues. Germline V gives CDR1 MDHEN, CDR2 SYDVKM. Here the CDR3 DNA reads TGTGCCAGCAGTCCAGGACAGGGGATAAGGCATTTT. Residues: CASSPGQGIRHF.

The V gene is TRBV28, the J gene TRBJ2-2; D perhaps matches TRBD2 (6 bases). The V gene's germline CDR1 is MDHEN and CDR2 SYDVKM. The V and J ends lost 6 bases and 0 bases respectively, with 14 bases between them. This CDR3 spans 16 amino acids. In nucleotides, the CDR3 is TGTGCCAGCAGAACTAGACTAGGAGCGAACACCGGGGAGCTGTTTTTT. Its protein product is CASRTRLGANTGELFF. Based on the CDR3 plus reference TRBV28 and TRBJ2-2, the full variable domain is DVKVTQSSRYLVKRTGEKVFLECVQDMDHENMFWYRQDPGLGLRLIYFSYDVKMKEKGDIPEGYSVSREKKERFSLILESASTNQTSMYLCASRTRLGANTGELFFGEGSRLTVL.

This clone has only one observation. The chain employs TRBV5-6 and TRBJ2-7; 10 nucleotides align to TRBD1. The germline V gene encodes CDR1 SGHDT and CDR2 YYEEEE. The V and J ends lost 4 bases and 3 bases, in that order; junction bases with no gene match: 4. This CDR3 is 14 amino acids long. The CDR3 DNA sequence: TGTGCCAGCAGCAAGACAGGGGGCTTCTACGAGCAGTACTTC. This sequence encodes CASSKTGGFYEQYF.

The chain joins TRBV2 to TRBJ2-7; D remains unclear. Germline-derived CDR1 and CDR2 are SNHLY and FYNNEI. V lost 7 bases to trimming and J lost 3 bases, with 13 bases between them. CDR3 length: 13 residues. CDR3 in amino acids: CASKVGENYEQYF. The CDR3 region has the DNA TGTGCCAGCAAGGTTGGAGAAAACTACGAGCAGTACTTC.

This chain uses TRBV5-1 with TRBJ2-5; 11 bases agree with TRBD2. J gave up 5 bases and V 2 bases, and 8 bases lay outside the gene matches. There are 16 residues in the CDR3. Germline V gives CDR1 SGHRS, CDR2 YFSETQ. The CDR3 bases are TGCGCCAGCAGCTTCTATAGCGGGAGGGCCGGGGAGACCCAGTACTTC. Its translation is CASSFYSGRAGETQYF.